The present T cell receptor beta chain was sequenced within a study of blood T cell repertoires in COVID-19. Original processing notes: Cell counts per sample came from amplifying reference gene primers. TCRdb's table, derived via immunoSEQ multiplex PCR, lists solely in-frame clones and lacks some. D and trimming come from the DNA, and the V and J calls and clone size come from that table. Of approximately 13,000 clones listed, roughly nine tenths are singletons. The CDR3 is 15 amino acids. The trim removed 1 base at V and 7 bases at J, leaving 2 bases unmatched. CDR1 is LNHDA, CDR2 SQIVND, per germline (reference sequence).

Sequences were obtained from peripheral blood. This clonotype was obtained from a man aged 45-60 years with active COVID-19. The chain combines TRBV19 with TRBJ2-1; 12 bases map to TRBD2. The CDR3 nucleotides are TGTGCCAGTAGTATAGGACTAGCGGGAGTGAATGAGCAGTTCTTC. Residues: CASSIGLAGVNEQFF. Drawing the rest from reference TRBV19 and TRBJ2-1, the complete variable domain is DGGITQSPKYLFRKEGQNVTLSCEQNLNHDAMYWYRQDPGQGLRLIYYSQIVNDFQKGDIAEGYSVSREKKESFPLTVTSAQKNPTAFYLCASSIGLAGVNEQFFGPGTRLTVL.